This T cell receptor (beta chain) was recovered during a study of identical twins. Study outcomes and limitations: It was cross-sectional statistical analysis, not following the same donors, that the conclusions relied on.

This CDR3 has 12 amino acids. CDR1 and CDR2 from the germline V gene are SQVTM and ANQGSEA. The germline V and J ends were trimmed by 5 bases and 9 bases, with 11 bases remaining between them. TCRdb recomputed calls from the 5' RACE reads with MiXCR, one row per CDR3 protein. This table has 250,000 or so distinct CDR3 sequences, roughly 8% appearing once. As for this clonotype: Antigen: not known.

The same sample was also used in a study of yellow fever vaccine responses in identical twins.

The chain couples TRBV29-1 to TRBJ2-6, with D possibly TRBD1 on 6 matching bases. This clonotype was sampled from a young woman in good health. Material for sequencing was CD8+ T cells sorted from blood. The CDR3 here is CSVRTDSNVLTF. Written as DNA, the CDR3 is TGCAGCGTTAGGACAGACAGCAACGTCCTGACTTTC.